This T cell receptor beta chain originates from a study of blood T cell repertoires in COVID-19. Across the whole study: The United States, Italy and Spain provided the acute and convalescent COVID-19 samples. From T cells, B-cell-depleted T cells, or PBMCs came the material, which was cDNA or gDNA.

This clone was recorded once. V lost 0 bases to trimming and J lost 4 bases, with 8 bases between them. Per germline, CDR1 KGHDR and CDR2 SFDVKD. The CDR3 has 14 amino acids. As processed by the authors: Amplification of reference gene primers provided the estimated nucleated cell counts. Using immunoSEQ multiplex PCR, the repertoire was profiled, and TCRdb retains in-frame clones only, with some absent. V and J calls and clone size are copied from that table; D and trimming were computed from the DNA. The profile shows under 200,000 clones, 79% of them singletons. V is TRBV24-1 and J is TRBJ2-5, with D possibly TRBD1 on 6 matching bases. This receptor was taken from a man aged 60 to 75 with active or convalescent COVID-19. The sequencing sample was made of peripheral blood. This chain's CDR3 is CATSDLGGPETQYF. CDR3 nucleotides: TGTGCCACCAGTGATTTGGGGGGCCCAGAGACCCAGTACTTC.